The next 18 T cell receptor beta chains were all read from a single sample in a study of OX40 agonist ivuxolimab in advanced cancers. The table came from immunoSEQ multiplex PCR; TCRdb's copy has only in-frame clones and leaves some out. The profile shows fewer than 55,000 clones, more than 80% of them singletons. The material was CD4+ or CD8+ T cells sorted from blood, obtained in a trial of the OX40 agonist ivuxolimab. The receptors stem from an adult with an advanced solid tumor such as melanoma, head and neck, liver or kidney cancer.

The chain joins TRBV5-4 to TRBJ1-3, with 7 bases fitting TRBD1. J gave up 4 bases and V 4 bases, and 2 bases lay outside the gene matches. The CDR3 has 13 residues. Germline V gene sequence: CDR1 SGHNT, CDR2 YYREEE (reference sequence). CDR3 bases: TGTGCCAGCAGCCCGACAGGGGGAAACACCATATATTTT. Translated, it gives CASSPTGGNTIYF.

J is TRBJ2-2 and V is TRBV4-2; maybe TRBD2 (6 bases). The V end lost 5 bases, the J end lost 8 bases, and 15 bases lay between the germline ends. Germline assignment: CDR1 LGHNA and CDR2 YNFKEQ. The CDR3 length is 14 residues. The CDR3 DNA reads TGTGCCAGCAGCAGCGTCGGGGCGGGGGGGGAGCTGTTTTTT. Translated, it gives CASSSVGAGGELFF.

V and J are TRBV9 and TRBJ2-2; TRBD2 matches at 12 bases. This CDR3 has 17 amino acids. V gave up 0 bases and J gave up 5 bases; unmatched junction bases: 5. Germline V gene sequence: CDR1 SGDLS, CDR2 YYNGEE. CDR3 in DNA: TGTGCCAGCAGCGTAGGAACTAGCGGGGGGATTACCGGGGAGCTGTTTTTT. It specifies CASSVGTSGGITGELFF. Using reference TRBV9 and TRBJ2-2 for the parts outside the CDR3, the full variable domain is DSGVTQTPKHLITATGQRVTLRCSPRSGDLSVYWYQQSLDQGLQFLIQYYNGEERAKGNILERFSAQQFPDLHSELNLSSLELGDSALYFCASSVGTSGGITGELFFGEGSRLTVL.

The chain combines TRBV9 with TRBJ1-3, with 10 bases aligning to TRBD1. Trimming removed 5 bases from V and 3 bases from J; junction bases left unmatched: 5. The CDR3 totals 15 residues. CDR1 is SGDLS, CDR2 YYNGEE, per germline. CDR3 sequence: CASSRQGARGNTIYF. CDR3 DNA: TGTGCCAGCAGTAGACAGGGGGCGCGTGGAAACACCATATATTTT.

CDR3 loop: CASSASGANEQYF. CDR3 coding DNA: TGCGCCAGCAGTGCTAGCGGGGCTAATGAGCAGTACTTC. V and J are TRBV10-1 and TRBJ2-7; 9 bases match TRBD2. This CDR3 has 13 residues. Unmatched junction bases numbered 5, after V lost 4 bases and J lost 7 bases. Germline CDR1 is WNHNN and CDR2 is SYGVQD (reference sequence).

The chain combines TRBV2 with TRBJ2-5; D is uncertain. The assigned J gene may be wrong: the sequence end matches TRBJ2-7 better. This CDR3 spans 14 amino acids. CDR1 and CDR2 (germline): SNHLY, FYNNEI. The CDR3 region has the DNA TGTGCCAGCACTAAAGGAATCACCTCCTACGAGCAGTACTTC. Translation: CASTKGITSYEQYF.

The chain couples TRBV18 to TRBJ2-5, with D hard to call. This CDR3 has 13 residues. Trimming removed 2 bases from V and 5 bases from J, with 9 bases in between. In germline, CDR1 is KGHSH, CDR2 LQKENI. CDR3 loop: CASSPLGSETQYF. DNA of the CDR3: TGTGCCAGCTCACCATTAGGGTCCGAGACCCAGTACTTC.

The genes are TRBV11-3 and TRBJ2-3, with D hard to call. From germline, CDR1 is SGHNT and CDR2 YENEEA. The length of the CDR3 is 11 residues. Trimming shortened V by 1 base and J by 6 bases, and 2 bases separated the two germline ends. CDR3 sequence (DNA): TGTGCCAGCAGCTTAGTCGATACGCAGTATTTT. This translates into CASSLVDTQYF.

The chain couples TRBV10-1 to TRBJ2-7; the D is unclear. Between the trimmed V and J ends, which lost 8 bases and 0 bases, there was a span of 11 bases. This CDR3 contains 13 residues. In germline, CDR1 is WNHNN, CDR2 SYGVQD (reference sequence). The CDR3 protein is CASSPSGSYEQYF. Here the CDR3 DNA reads TGCGCCAGCTCTCCGTCGGGCTCCTACGAGCAGTACTTC.

The chain uses TRBV5-1 and TRBJ2-2; 13 bases match TRBD2. CDR3 length equals 17 residues. J was trimmed by 7 bases and V by 0 bases; bases with no gene match: 6. The germline V gene encodes CDR1 SGHRS and CDR2 YFSETQ. This chain's CDR3 is CASSLGTSGGAGGELFF. In DNA, the CDR3 is TGCGCCAGCAGCTTGGGGACTAGCGGGGGCGCCGGCGGGGAGCTGTTTTTT.

The CDR3 reads CASSQTGTVYEQYF. In DNA, the CDR3 is TGCGCCAGCAGCCAAACCGGGACAGTCTACGAGCAGTACTTC. J is TRBJ2-7 and V is TRBV4-1; TRBD1 matches 7 bases. CDR1 and CDR2 from the germline V gene are MGHRA and YSYEKL. Trimming cost V 2 bases and J 3 bases; bases outside gene matches: 4. CDR3 length equals 14 residues.

V is TRBV15 and J is TRBJ1-6; tentatively, D is TRBD1 (5 bases). This CDR3 contains 16 residues. Germline V gene data show CDR1 as LNHNV and CDR2 as YYDKDF (reference sequence). The V end lost 0 bases, the J end lost 5 bases, and 11 bases lay between the germline ends. CDR3 residues: CATSRDRESNNSPLHF. CDR3 DNA: TGTGCCACCAGCAGAGACAGGGAATCAAATAATTCACCCCTCCACTTT.

V and J are TRBV6-4 and TRBJ2-7, with TRBD1 identical over 9 bases. The germline V gene has CDR1 MRHNA and CDR2 SNTAGT. V lost 2 bases and J lost 4; bases outside the gene matches: 6. There are 15 residues in the CDR3. CDR3 sequence reads: CASSDHRGLTYEQYF. The CDR3 nucleotides read TGTGCCAGCAGTGACCACAGGGGGCTGACGTACGAGCAGTACTTC.

This chain connects TRBV7-9 to TRBJ2-1, with D possibly TRBD2 on 7 matching bases. This CDR3 has 15 residues. Germline CDR1 reads SEHNR; CDR2 reads FQNEAQ (reference sequence). V shed 8 bases and J shed 4 bases, with 18 bases lying between them. The CDR3 sequence: CASQAGRGRYNEQFF. In DNA, the CDR3 is TGTGCCAGCCAGGCGGGGCGGGGGCGATACAATGAGCAGTTCTTC.

V gene TRBV6-1 combines with J gene TRBJ2-1; 12 bases are a match to TRBD2. The CDR3 consists of 15 residues. Germline CDR1 reads MNHNS; CDR2 reads SASEGT. Trimming took 7 bases from V and 5 from J; bases not matched to a gene: 6. The CDR3 DNA reads as TGTGCCAGCAAGGCTAGCGGGGGGGACCACAATGAGCAGTTCTTC. Protein sequence: CASKASGGDHNEQFF.

The rearrangement joins TRBV19 to TRBJ2-5; tentative D call: TRBD1 (5 bases). The CDR3 has 14 amino acids. Germline lookup yields CDR1 LNHDA and CDR2 SQIVND (reference sequence). Deletions cut 2 bases from V and 1 base from J, with 8 bases between. CDR3 residues: CASSIRQGQETQYF. CDR3 in DNA: TGTGCCAGTAGTATAAGGCAGGGCCAAGAGACCCAGTACTTC.

The V call is TRBV27, the J call TRBJ1-6, with D perhaps matching TRBD1 (5 bases). The CDR3 covers 14 residues. CDR1 is MNHEY, CDR2 SMNVEV, per germline (reference sequence). V was shortened by 4 bases and J by 7 bases, with 11 bases between the two germline ends. As DNA, the CDR3 is TGTGCCAGCAGTTCCCGAGACAGAAATTCACCCCTCCACTTT. The encoded protein is CASSSRDRNSPLHF.

The V call is TRBV5-1, the J call TRBJ1-3, with unresolved D. Germline CDR1 SGHRS, CDR2 YFSETQ. Trimming cost V 4 bases and J 4 bases, with 12 bases left between them. The length of the CDR3 is 14 residues. The CDR3 DNA follows: TGCGCCAGCAGCGTGGATGTGTCGGGAAACACCATATATTTT. Protein sequence: CASSVDVSGNTIYF.